This paragraph covers one T cell receptor (beta chain) sequence. Its target antigen remains unknown. One base away there is no much larger clone; base qualities are not given. TCR CDR3 regions were amplified from genomic DNA by multiplex PCR using the deep immunoSEQ assay. For each cell subset, the extracted genomic DNA was distributed evenly across all wells of several immunoSEQ 96-well plates, and each plate served as one replicate. For sorted subsets, about 0.2 ug genomic DNA, equal to 30,000 to 35,000 T cell genomes, was loaded into each replicate PCR. Purified libraries were measured with a Qubit 3.0 fluorometer, size-checked on a Bioanalyzer 2100, and measured again with the KAPA Library Quantification kit. Each immunoSEQ 96-well plate was sequenced on its own single-read 150-cycle Illumina NextSeq 550 flow cell. The source study handled its data this way. Because the immunoSEQ output held only junctional sequences and lacked quality scores, the filtering could not match the filtering applied to full-length reads. Sequences were annotated with PyIR, a Python wrapper for IgBLAST v1.9, and V/J genes and CDR3 were assigned using IMGT germline references. Reads were filtered out if the reads had weak V/J assignments (E-value above 1e-6), no CDR3, stop codons, out-of-frame junctions, or ambiguous translated residues. V3J clonotypes were defined as sequences sharing an identical inferred V gene, J gene, and CDR3 amino acid sequence. Percentage overlap between repertoires was calculated by dividing the number of shared unique clonotypes by the size of the smaller repertoire. Three approaches were used to assess repertoire richness: RTK rarefaction, the Chao1 estimator, and Recon v2.1 estimates of unobserved clonotypes. Generation probabilities for all TCRbeta clonotypes obtained by the gDNA method from four donors were computed using OLGA. Not all clones reach the TCRdb copy of this immuneACCESS table, which keeps in-frame sequences only. Checked studies attribute under half of the gap to unresolved V genes and leave the rest unexplained. V, J and clone size are taken as reported in that table, and D and trimming were inferred from the DNA itself. The sample data list 2 million to 2.5 million clones, and 95% of these were observed just once. The leading ten clones occupy approximately 0.13% of the sample.

The record originates from a study of shared clonotypes between healthy human individuals (dated by TCRdb to 2018 to 2020). Looking at the study overall: A few men and a couple of women, aged 18 to 49 years, made up the cohort. Per donor, three plates each were used for CD4 naive and CD4 memory, two for CD8 naive, and one for CD8 memory. To increase sequencing depth and limit assay-specific biases, different laboratories used diverse techniques to prepare libraries and sequence TCR repertoires. To estimate repertoire size and how much clonotype sharing occurs between individuals, the study deeply sequenced the blood TCR repertoires of several healthy adults. Leukapheresis yielded between about 0.94 and 9.5 billion PBMCs per donor.

What the work shows at the level of the full study, not this receptor alone: Naive subsets generally had larger estimated clonotype richness than memory subsets. When several donors were compared, the shared fraction of clonotypes was roughly 4.8% for naive CD4, roughly 3.3% for naive CD8, 2% to 2.5% for memory CD4, and 0.4% for memory CD8. Sampling was limited to blood, and TCR repertoires in tissue likely differ from TCR repertoires in blood. Pairwise subsampling indicated that sequencing depth was expected to affect the degree of clonotype sharing among donors. Incomplete sequencing was indicated by rarefaction of sorted-subset datasets, despite the large sequencing depth. The small number of donors limited the genetic and exposure-history diversity represented. Compared with non-shared clonotypes, the clonotypes found in all four sorted-subset donors had higher generation probabilities.

The germline V gene yields SQVTM for CDR1 and ANQGSEA for CDR2. V loses 6 bases, J loses 1 base, and the germline ends lie 6 bases apart. From cysteine to phenylalanine, the CDR3 is 11 amino acids long. Only the CDR3 portion is preserved as DNA: 33 bases, with reading frame beginning at the first base. Healthy HIV-negative adults with no recently reported acute infections or vaccinations were included as donors. All donors were Caucasian adults living in Nashville, Tennessee, USA. CD4+ T cells were enriched by magnetic negative selection; naive cells were then positively selected on CD45RA, and the negative fraction formed the memory subset. Blood was obtained by leukapheresis, after which PBMCs were separated by Ficoll-Histopaque density gradient centrifugation and cryopreserved in liquid nitrogen vapor phase. Purity and quantity of every magnetically sorted T cell population were checked by analytical flow cytometry. From each sorted fraction, genomic DNA was isolated and quantified by UV absorbance on a Nanodrop 2000c.

The chain was built from TRBV29-1 and TRBJ1-1, with the identity of the D gene unclear. Sequencing input: naive CD4+ T cells sorted from blood. The intended sense of this specimen's cell subset or site label: CD45RA+ positively selected. The sequence came from a man between 18 and 35 years old in good health. The sequenced DNA is TGCAGCGTCCCGGAGAACACTGAAGCTTTCTTT. It codes for CSVPENTEAFF.